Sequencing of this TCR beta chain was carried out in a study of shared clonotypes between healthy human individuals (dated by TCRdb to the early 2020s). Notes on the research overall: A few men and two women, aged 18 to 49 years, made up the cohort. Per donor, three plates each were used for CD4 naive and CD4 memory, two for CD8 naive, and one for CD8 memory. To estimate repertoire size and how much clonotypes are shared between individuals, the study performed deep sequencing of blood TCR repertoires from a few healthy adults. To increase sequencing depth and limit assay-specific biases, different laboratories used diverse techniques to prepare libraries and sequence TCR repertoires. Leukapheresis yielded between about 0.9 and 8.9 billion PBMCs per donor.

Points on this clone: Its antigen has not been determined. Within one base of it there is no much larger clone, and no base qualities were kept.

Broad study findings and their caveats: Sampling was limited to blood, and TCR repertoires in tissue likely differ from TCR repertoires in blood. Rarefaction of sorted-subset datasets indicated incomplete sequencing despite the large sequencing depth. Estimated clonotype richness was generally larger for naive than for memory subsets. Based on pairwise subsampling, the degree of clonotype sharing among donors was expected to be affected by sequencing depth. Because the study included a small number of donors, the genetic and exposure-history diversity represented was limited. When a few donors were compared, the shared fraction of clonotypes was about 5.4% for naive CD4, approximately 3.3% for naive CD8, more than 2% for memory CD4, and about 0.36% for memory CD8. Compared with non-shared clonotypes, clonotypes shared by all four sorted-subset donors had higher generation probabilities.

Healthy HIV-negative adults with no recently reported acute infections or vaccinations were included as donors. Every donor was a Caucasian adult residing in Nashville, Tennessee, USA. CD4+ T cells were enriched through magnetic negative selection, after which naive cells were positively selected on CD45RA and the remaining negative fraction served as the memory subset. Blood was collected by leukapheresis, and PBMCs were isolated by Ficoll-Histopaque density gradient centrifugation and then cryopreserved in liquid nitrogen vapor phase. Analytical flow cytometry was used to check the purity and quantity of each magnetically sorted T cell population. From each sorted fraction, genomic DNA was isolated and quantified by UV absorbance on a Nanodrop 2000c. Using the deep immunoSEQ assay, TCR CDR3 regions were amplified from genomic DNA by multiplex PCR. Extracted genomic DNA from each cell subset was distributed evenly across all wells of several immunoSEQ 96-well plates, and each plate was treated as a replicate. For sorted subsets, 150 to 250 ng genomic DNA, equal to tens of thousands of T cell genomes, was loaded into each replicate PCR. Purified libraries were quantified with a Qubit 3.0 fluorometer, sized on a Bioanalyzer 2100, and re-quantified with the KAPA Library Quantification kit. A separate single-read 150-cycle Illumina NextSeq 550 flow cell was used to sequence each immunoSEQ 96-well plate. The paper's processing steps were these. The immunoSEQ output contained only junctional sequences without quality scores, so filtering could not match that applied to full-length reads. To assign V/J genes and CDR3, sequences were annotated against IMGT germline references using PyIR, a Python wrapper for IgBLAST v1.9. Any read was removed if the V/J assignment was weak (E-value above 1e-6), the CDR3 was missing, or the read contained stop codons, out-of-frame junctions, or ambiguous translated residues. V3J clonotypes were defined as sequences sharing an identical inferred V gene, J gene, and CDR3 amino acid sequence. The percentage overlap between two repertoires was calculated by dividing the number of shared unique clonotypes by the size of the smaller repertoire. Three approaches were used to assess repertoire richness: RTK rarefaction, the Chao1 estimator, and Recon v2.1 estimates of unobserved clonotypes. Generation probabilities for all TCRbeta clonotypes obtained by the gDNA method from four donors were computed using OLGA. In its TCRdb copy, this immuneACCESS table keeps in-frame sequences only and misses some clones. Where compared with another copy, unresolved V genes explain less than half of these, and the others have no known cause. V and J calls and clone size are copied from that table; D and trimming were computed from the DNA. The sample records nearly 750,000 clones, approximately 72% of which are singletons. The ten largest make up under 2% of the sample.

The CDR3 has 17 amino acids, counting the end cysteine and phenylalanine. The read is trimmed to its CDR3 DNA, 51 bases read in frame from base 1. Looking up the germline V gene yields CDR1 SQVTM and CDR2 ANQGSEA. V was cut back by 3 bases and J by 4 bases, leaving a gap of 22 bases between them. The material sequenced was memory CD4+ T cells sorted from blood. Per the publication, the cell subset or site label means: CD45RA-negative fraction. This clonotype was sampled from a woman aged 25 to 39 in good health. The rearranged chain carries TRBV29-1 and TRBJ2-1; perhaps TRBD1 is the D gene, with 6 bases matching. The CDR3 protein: CSVEEPNTGSGYNEQFF. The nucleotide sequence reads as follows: TGCAGCGTTGAGGAGCCAAATACAGGGTCAGGGTACAATGAGCAGTTCTTC.